This TCR beta chain was captured in a study of OX40 agonist ivuxolimab in advanced cancers. Broader study findings: Mean expanded clone counts were higher in CD8+ than CD4+ T cells. Both CD4+ and CD8+ T cell populations in blood had undergone clonal expansion by week 6 at 0.1 to 3.0 mg/kg.

Sequencing used immunoSEQ multiplex PCR; TCRdb keeps in-frame clones, though not all of them. In the table there are tens of thousands of clones, 92% of which are singletons. About this clone itself: Its antigen is undetermined.

The CDR3 runs 18 residues. Germline CDR1 and CDR2: MGHRA and YSYEKL. The V segment lost 4 bases and the J segment 3 bases; nucleotides outside the gene matches: 14. The sequencing used CD4+ or CD8+ T cells sorted from blood, collected in a trial of the OX40 agonist ivuxolimab. This clonotype was sampled from an adult with an advanced solid tumor such as melanoma, head and neck, liver or kidney cancer. The chain links TRBV4-1 to TRBJ2-3, with 9 bases fitting TRBD1. The CDR3 sequence is CASSRFPGTGKGTDTQYF. The CDR3 DNA reads TGCGCCAGCAGCCGGTTCCCCGGGACAGGGAAGGGGACAGATACGCAGTATTTT.